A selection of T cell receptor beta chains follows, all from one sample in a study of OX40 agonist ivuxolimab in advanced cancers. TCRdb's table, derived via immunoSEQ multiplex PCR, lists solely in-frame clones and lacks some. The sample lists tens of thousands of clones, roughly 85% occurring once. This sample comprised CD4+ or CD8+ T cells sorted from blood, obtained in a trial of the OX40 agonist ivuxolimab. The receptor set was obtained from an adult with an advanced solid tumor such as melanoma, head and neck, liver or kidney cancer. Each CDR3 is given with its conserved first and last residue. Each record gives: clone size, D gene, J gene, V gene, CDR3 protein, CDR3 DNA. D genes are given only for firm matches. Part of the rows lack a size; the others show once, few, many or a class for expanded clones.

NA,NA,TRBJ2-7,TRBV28,CASKGPTWDGQYF,TGTGCCAGCAAAGGACCAACCTGGGATGGGCAGTACTTC
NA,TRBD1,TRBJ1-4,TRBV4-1,CASSKTPGQGQNEKLFF,TGCGCCAGCAGCAAGACCCCCGGACAGGGGCAAAATGAAAAACTGTTTTTT
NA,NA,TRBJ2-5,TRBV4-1,CASSQNTGRTQYF,TGCGCCAGCAGCCAAAATACAGGGCGCACCCAGTACTTC
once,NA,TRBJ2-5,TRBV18,CASSPRRTQETQYF,TGTGCCAGCTCACCACGCAGGACCCAAGAGACCCAGTACTTC
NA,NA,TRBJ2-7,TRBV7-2,CASGRGATGYEQYF,TGTGCCAGCGGTAGGGGGGCGACTGGCTACGAGCAGTACTTC
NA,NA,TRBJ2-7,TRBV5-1,CASSGSYEQYF,TGCGCCAGCAGCGGGTCCTACGAGCAGTACTTC
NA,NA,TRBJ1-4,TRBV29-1,CSARPGKNEKLFF,TGCAGCGCCCGACCGGGCAAAAATGAAAAACTGTTTTTT
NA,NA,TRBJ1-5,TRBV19,CASSKAQGSSNQPQHF,TGTGCCAGTAGTAAGGCTCAGGGCTCTAGCAATCAGCCCCAGCATTTT
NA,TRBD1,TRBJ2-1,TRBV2,CASSRNWGTGGNEQFF,TGTGCCAGCAGTCGAAACTGGGGGACAGGGGGGAATGAGCAGTTCTTC
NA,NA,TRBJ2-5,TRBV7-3,CASSLRAGRQETQYF,TGTGCCAGCAGCTTAAGGGCGGGCAGGCAAGAGACCCAGTACTTC
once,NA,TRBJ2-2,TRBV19,CASIGAGNTGELFF,TGTGCCAGTATAGGGGCGGGGAACACCGGGGAGCTGTTTTTT
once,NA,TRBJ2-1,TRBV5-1,CASSVVPDNEQFF,TGCGCCAGCAGCGTGGTCCCGGACAATGAGCAGTTCTTC
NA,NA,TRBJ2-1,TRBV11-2,CASSLDRATGKNFF,TGTGCCAGCAGCTTAGATCGGGCAACAGGAAAGAATTTCTTC
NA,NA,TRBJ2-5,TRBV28,CASSSPDSQETQYF,TGTGCCAGCAGTTCCCCGGACAGTCAAGAGACCCAGTACTTC
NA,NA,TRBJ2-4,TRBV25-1,CASSSGGDQNIQYF,TGTGCCAGCAGCTCCGGAGGTGACCAAAACATTCAGTACTTC
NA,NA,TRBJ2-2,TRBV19,CASSILAAGELFF,TGTGCCAGTAGTATCTTGGCGGCCGGGGAGCTGTTTTTT
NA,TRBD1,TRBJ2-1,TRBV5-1,CASSSVQGVSNEQFF,TGCGCCAGCAGCTCGGTACAGGGGGTTAGCAATGAGCAGTTCTTC
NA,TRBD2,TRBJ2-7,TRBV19,CASSPQWGAGAHEQYF,TGTGCCAGTAGTCCCCAGTGGGGAGCGGGAGCCCACGAGCAGTACTTC
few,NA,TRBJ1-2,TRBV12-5,CASGPRGGYTF,TGTGCTAGTGGTCCCCGTGGGGGCTACACCTTC
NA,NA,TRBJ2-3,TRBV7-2,CASSLGSERDTQYF,TGTGCCAGCAGCTTAGGTTCGGAAAGGGATACGCAGTATTTT
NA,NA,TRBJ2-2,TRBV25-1,CASSSNGVNTGELFF,TGTGCCAGCAGTTCGAATGGAGTGAACACCGGGGAGCTGTTTTTT
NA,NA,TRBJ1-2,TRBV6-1,CASSELSLRGYGYTF,TGTGCCAGCAGTGAACTGTCGCTAAGAGGTTATGGCTACACCTTC
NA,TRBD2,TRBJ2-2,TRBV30,CAWRLAGAPGELFF,TGTGCCTGGAGACTAGCGGGAGCCCCCGGGGAGCTGTTTTTT
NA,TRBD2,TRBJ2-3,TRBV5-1,CASSLGIAGWRADTQYF,TGCGCCAGCAGCTTGGGTATAGCGGGGTGGAGGGCAGATACGCAGTATTTT
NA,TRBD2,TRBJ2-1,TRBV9,CASSVELAVQNEQFF,TGTGCCAGCAGCGTAGAACTAGCGGTACAGAATGAGCAGTTCTTC
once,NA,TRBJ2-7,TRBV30,CAGGAGGSYEQYF,TGTGCCGGCGGGGCAGGAGGGAGCTACGAGCAGTACTTC
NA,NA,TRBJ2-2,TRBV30,CAWVRVPTGELFF,TGTGCCTGGGTTAGGGTCCCCACCGGGGAGCTGTTTTTT
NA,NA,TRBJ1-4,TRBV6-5,CASSYNGERKLFF,TGTGCCAGCAGTTACAACGGCGAACGGAAACTGTTTTTT
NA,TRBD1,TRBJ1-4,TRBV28,CASRRGPAGDEKLFF,TGTGCCAGCAGAAGGGGGCCAGCTGGTGATGAAAAACTGTTTTTT
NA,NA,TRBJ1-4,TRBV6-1,CASSDQGGGEKLFF,TGTGCCAGCAGTGATCAGGGAGGGGGAGAAAAACTGTTTTTT
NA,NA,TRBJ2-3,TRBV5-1,CASGGYSTDTQYF,TGCGCCAGCGGCGGGTATAGCACAGATACGCAGTATTTT
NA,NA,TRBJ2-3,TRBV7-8,CASSSRGSGVRPDTQYF,TGTGCCAGCAGTTCGAGAGGATCGGGAGTTAGGCCAGATACGCAGTATTTT
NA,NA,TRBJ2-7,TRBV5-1,CASSLSGVPSEQYF,TGCGCCAGCAGCTTGTCCGGGGTCCCGAGCGAGCAGTACTTC
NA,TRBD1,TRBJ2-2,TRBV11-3,CASTGQGDTGELFF,TGTGCCAGCACGGGACAGGGGGACACCGGGGAGCTGTTTTTT
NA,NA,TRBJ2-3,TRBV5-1,CASSLWADTQYF,TGCGCCAGCAGCTTGTGGGCAGATACGCAGTATTTT
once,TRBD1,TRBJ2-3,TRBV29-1,CSVEGSTGGGLSTDTQYF,TGCAGCGTGGAGGGTTCAACAGGGGGAGGTTTGAGCACAGATACGCAGTATTTT
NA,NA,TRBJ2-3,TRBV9,CASSVAPALTDTQYF,TGTGCCAGCAGCGTAGCCCCGGCGCTCACAGATACGCAGTATTTT
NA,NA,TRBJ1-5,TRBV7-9,CASSLAGGSNQPQHF,TGTGCCAGCAGCTTAGCCGGGGGAAGCAATCAGCCCCAGCATTTT
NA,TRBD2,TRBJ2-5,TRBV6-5,CASSYSRGAPGETQYF,TGTGCCAGCAGTTACTCGCGGGGGGCCCCTGGCGAGACCCAGTACTTC
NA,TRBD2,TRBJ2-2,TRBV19,CASSIEFLAGGLTGELFF,TGTGCCAGTAGTATAGAGTTTCTAGCGGGAGGTTTGACCGGGGAGCTGTTTTTT
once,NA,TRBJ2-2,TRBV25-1,CASTRGAGELFF,TGTGCCAGCACCCGGGGCGCCGGGGAGCTGTTTTTT
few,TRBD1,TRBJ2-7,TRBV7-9,CASSSRGPYEQYF,TGTGCCAGCAGCTCCAGGGGGCCCTACGAGCAGTACTTC